The clone carrying this T cell receptor (beta chain) is medium-sized (0.01 to 0.1%) by share. The antigen is undetermined. The same CDR3 also results from other DNA sequences found in this sample. The CDR3 runs 13 residues. Trimming pared 3 bases from V and 0 bases from J, leaving 3 bases between. Germline V gene sequence: CDR1 SEHNR, CDR2 FQNEAQ (reference sequence). This entry comes from a study of cytotoxic CD8 clonotypes in ibrutinib-treated CLL. Study-wide context: There were 11 relapsed/refractory patients and more than 14 treatment-naive patients, and under 18 were IGHV unmutated. Following a median approximately 12 months of treatment, with a range of 6 to 36, response samples were taken. General study results and limits: Upon ibrutinib response clonality rose, and upon progression it fell back toward baseline. Public clonotypes occurred uncommonly; on treatment, they contracted or remained stable.

Generated by immunoSEQ multiplex PCR, the TCRdb table keeps only in-frame clones and is missing some. Of roughly 47,000 clones detected, approximately 51% appear once; the ten largest clones hold over 25%. The sequenced sample was PBMCs, obtained after 12 months of ibrutinib treatment. This chain uses TRBV7-9 with TRBJ1-5; no reliable D call. The sequence came from a human donor with chronic lymphocytic leukemia. This CDR3 reads CASSLDSNQPQHF. The CDR3 coding sequence is TGTGCCAGCAGCTTGGATAGCAATCAGCCCCAGCATTTT. Variable domain in full (rest from reference TRBV7-9 and TRBJ1-5): DTGVSQNPRHKITKRGQNVTFRCDPISEHNRLYWYRQTLGQGPEFLTYFQNEAQLEKSRLLSDRFSAERPKGSFSTLEIQRTEQGDSAMYLCASSLDSNQPQHFGDGTRLSIL.